Here is one T cell receptor (beta chain) with its context. Its antigen is not identified. From germline, CDR1 is SGDLS and CDR2 YYNGEE. The CDR3 spans 14 residues. The junction had 6 bases not matched to a gene; V was cut back by 4 bases and J by 4 bases. These data belong to a study of T cell responses to AZD1222 COVID-19 vaccine. Notes on the study in general: Spike-specific TCR breadth and depth rose after two AZD1222 doses. There were mostly white British donors and more females than males, and clonal diversity was possibly underestimated. Seropositive AZD1222 recipients at baseline numbered only five or six.

The assay was immunoSEQ multiplex PCR, and TCRdb's table has in-frame clones only and misses some. The table has about 110,000 clones, approximately 85% seen once. This TCR was sampled from an adult in good health. The gene calls are TRBV9 and TRBJ2-5; TRBD2 aligns across 8 bases. The input for sequencing was peripheral blood, taken on day 0 of AZD1222 vaccination. The CDR3 spells CASSKQAGGETQYF. In DNA, the CDR3 is TGTGCCAGCAGCAAGCAGGCGGGGGGAGAGACCCAGTACTTC.